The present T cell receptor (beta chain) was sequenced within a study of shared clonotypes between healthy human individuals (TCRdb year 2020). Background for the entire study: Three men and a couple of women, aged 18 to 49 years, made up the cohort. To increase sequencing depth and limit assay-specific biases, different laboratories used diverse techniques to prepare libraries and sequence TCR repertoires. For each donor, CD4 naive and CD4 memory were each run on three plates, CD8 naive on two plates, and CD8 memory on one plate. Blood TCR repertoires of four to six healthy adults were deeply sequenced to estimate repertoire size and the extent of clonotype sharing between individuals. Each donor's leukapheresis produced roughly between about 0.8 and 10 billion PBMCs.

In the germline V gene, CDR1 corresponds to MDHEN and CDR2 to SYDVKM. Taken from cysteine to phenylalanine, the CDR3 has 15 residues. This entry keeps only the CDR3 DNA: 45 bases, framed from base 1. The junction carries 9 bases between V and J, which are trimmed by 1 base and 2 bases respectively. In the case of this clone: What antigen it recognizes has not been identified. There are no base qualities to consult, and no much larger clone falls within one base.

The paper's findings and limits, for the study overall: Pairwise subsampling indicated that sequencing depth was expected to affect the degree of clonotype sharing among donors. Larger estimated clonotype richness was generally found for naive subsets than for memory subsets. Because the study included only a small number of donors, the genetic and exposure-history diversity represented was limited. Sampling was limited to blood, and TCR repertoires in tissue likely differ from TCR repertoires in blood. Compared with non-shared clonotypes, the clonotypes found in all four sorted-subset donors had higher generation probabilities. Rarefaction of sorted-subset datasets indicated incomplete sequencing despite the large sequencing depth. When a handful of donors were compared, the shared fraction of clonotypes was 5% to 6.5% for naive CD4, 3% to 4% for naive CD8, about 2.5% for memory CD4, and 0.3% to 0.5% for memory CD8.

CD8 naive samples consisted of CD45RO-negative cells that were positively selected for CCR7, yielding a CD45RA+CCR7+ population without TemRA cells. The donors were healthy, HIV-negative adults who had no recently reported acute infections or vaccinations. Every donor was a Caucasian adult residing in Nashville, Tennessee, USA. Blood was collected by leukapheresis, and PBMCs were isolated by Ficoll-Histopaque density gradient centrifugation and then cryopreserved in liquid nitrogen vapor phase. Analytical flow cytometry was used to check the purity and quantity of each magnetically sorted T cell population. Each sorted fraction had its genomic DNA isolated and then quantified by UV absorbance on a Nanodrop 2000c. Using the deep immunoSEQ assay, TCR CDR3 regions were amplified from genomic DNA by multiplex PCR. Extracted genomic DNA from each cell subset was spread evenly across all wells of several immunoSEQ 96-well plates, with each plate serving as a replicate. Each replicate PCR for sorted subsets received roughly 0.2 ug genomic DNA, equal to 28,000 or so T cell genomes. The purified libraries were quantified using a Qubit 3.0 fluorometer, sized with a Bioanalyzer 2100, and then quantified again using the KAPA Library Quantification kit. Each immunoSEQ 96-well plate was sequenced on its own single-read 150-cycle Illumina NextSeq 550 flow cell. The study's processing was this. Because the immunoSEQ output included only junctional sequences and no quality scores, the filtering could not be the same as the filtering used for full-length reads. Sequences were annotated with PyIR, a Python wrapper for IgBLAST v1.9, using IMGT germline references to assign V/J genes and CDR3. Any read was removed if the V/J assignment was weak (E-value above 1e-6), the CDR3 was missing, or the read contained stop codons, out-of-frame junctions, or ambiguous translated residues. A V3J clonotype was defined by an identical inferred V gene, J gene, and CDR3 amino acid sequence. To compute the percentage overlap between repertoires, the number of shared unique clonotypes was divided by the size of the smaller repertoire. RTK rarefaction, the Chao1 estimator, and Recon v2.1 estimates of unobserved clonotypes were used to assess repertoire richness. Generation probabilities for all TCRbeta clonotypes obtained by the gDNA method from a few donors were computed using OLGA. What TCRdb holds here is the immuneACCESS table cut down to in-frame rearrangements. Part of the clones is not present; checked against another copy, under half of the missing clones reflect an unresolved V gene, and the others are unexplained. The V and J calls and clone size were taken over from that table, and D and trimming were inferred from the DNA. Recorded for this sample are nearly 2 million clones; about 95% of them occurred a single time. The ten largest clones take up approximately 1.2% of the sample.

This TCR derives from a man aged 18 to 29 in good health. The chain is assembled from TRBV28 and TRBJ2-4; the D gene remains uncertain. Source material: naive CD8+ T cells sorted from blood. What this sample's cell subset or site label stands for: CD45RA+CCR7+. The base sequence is TGTGCCAGCAGTTTATCGGTAGGGACCAAAAACATTCAGTACTTC. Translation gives CASSLSVGTKNIQYF. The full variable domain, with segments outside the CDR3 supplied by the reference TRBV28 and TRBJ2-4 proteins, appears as DVKVTQSSRYLVKRTGEKVFLECVQDMDHENMFWYRQDPGLGLRLIYFSYDVKMKEKGDIPEGYSVSREKKERFSLILESASTNQTSMYLCASSLSVGTKNIQYFGAGTRLSVL.